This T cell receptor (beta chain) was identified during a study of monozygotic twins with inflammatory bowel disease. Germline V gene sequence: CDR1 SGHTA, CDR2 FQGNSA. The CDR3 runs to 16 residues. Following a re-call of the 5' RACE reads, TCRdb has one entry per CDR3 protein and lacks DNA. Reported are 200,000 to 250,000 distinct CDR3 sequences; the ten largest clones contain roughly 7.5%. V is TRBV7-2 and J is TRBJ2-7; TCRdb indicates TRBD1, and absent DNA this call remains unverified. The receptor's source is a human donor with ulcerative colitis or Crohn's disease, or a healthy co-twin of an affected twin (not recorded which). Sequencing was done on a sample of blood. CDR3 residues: CASSLASTGALYEQYF.